This TCR beta chain is drawn from a study of T cell clones after liver transplantation. In the study overall: At least one year of complete immunosuppression withdrawal without enzymes over twice normal defined tolerance.

CD3+CD4+ and CD3+CD8+ cells were FACS-sorted from thawed unstimulated PBMCs. Clones were sequenced by immunoSEQ multiplex PCR, and TCRdb holds only the in-frame ones, with some missing. The profile shows roughly 67,000 clones, almost 95% of them singletons. V gave up 4 bases and J gave up 4 bases; unmatched junction bases: 5. Per germline, CDR1 SGHNT and CDR2 YYREEE (reference sequence). The CDR3 runs to 15 residues. Concerning this clone: Its antigen is unknown.

Broader study findings: Small, mixed patient groups and varying post-transplant times limit these conclusions. Rather than being deleted, graft donor-reactive T cells may have moved into the graft.

The receptor's source is a human patient who received a liver transplant. The T cells may partly be graft donor cells. This chain links TRBV5-4 with TRBJ2-5; TRBD1 matches 12 bases. The specimen was CD4+ T cells from blood, collected approximately 26 months after liver transplant. The CDR3 here is CASSLGTGGRETQYF. CDR3 sequence (DNA): TGTGCCAGCAGCCTCGGGACAGGGGGCCGAGAGACCCAGTACTTC.